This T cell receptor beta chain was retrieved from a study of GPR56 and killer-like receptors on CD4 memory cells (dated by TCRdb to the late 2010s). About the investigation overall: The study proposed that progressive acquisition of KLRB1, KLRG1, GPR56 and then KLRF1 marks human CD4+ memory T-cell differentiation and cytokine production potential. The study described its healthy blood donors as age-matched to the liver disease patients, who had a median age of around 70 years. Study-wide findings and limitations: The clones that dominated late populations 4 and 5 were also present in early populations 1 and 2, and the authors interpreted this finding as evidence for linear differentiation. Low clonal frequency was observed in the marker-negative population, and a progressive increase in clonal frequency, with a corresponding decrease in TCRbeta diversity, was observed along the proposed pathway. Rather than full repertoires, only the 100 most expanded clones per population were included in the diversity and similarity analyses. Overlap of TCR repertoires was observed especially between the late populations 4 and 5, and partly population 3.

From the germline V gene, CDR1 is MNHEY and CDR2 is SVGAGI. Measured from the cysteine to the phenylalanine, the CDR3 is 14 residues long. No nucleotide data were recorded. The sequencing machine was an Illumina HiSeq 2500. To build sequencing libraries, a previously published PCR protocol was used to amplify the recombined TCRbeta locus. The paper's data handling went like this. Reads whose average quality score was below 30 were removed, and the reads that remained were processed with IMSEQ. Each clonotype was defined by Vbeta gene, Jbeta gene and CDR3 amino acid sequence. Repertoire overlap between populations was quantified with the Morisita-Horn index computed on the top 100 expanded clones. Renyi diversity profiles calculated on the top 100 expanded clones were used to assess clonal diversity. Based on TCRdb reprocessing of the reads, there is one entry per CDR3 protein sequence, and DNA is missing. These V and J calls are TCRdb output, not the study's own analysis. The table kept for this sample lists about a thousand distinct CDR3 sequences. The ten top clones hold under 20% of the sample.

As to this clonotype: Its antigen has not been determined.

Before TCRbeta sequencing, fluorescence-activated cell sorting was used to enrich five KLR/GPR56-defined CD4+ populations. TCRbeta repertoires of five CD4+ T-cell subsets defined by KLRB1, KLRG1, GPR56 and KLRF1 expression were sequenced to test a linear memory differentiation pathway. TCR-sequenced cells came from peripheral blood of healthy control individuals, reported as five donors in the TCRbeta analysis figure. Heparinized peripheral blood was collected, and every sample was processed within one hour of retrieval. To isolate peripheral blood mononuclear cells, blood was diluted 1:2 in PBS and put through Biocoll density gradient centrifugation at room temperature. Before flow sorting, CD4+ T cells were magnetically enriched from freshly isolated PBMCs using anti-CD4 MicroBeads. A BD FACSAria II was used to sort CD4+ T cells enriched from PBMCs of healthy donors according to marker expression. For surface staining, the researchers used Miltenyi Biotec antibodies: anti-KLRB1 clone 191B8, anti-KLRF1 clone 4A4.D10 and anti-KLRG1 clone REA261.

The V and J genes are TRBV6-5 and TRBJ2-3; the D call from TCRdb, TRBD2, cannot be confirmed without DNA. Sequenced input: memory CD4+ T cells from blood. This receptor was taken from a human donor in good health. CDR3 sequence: CASSSGVPSGTQYF.